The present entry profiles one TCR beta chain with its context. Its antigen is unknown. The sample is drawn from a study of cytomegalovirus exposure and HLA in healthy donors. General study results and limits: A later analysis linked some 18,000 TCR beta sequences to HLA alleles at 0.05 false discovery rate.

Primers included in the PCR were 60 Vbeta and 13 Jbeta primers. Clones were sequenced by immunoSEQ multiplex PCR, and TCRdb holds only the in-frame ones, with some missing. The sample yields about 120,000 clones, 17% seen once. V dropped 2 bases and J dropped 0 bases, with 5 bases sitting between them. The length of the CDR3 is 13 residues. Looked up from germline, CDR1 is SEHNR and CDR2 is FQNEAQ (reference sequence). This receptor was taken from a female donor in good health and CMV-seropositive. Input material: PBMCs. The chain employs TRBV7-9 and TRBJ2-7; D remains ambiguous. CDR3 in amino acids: CASSLPSSYEQYF. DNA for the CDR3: TGTGCCAGCAGCTTACCGAGCTCCTACGAGCAGTACTTC.